The rows below give T cell receptor beta chains drawn from one sample of a study of cytomegalovirus exposure and HLA in healthy donors. Generated by immunoSEQ multiplex PCR, the TCRdb table keeps only in-frame clones and is missing some. The table has approximately 130,000 clones, roughly 88% seen once. The sequencing sample was made of PBMCs. These receptors were collected from a man aged 50-60 years in good health and CMV-seronegative. Both conserved end residues are part of each CDR3. A D gene is named only where the DNA matches it firmly. Size is stated for part of the rows, as once, few or many counts, or as a class when the clone is expanded.

v_call	j_call	d_call	clone_size	cdr3_aa	cdr3_nt
TRBV2	TRBJ2-1	-	-	CATAGGLPSVRQFF	TGTGCCACCGCCGGGGGACTCCCCTCAGTGCGGCAGTTCTTC
TRBV4-1	TRBJ1-4	TRBD1	once	CASSQPLWARGDEKLFF	TGCGCCAGCAGCCAACCCCTTTGGGCCAGGGGGGATGAAAAACTGTTTTTT
TRBV19	TRBJ1-6	-	-	CASSRAVGNSPLHF	TGTGCCAGTAGTAGGGCAGTGGGTAATTCACCCCTCCACTTT
TRBV6-5	TRBJ1-3	-	once	CASSPGTSGNTIYF	TGTGCCAGCAGCCCCGGGACTTCAGGAAACACCATATATTTT
TRBV7-9	TRBJ1-1	-	-	CASSARMNTEAFF	TGTGCCAGCAGCGCCAGAATGAACACTGAAGCTTTCTTT
TRBV7-8	TRBJ2-7	-	-	CASSLTLASHEQYF	TGTGCCAGCAGCTTAACGTTAGCGAGCCACGAGCAGTACTTC
TRBV7-8	TRBJ2-1	-	few	CASRPPPGVNNEQFF	TGTGCCAGCAGACCACCTCCGGGGGTAAACAATGAGCAGTTCTTC
TRBV6-5	TRBJ1-1	TRBD1	-	CASSRDREQTEAFF	TGTGCCAGCAGTCGGGACAGGGAGCAAACTGAAGCTTTCTTT
TRBV4-1	TRBJ1-3	-	-	CASSQVFSGNTIYF	TGCGCCAGCAGCCAAGTATTTTCGGGGAACACCATATATTTT
TRBV4-2	TRBJ2-3	TRBD2	-	CASSQGPSGGTDTQYF	TGTGCCAGCAGCCAGGGACCTAGCGGGGGAACAGATACGCAGTATTTT
TRBV29-1	TRBJ1-2	TRBD1	-	CSVFWTGYVYTF	TGCAGCGTTTTTTGGACAGGCTATGTCTACACCTTC
TRBV5-6	TRBJ1-2	-	-	CASTERTVGYGYTF	TGTGCCAGCACCGAGCGGACGGTCGGGTATGGCTACACCTTC
TRBV7-2	TRBJ2-1	TRBD2	-	CASSLVWTGAGVHNEQFF	TGTGCCAGCAGCTTAGTATGGACTGGAGCGGGGGTCCACAATGAGCAGTTCTTC
TRBV9	TRBJ2-3	-	few	CASSVARRTDTQYF	TGTGCCAGCAGCGTAGCCAGGCGCACAGATACGCAGTATTTT
TRBV5-6	TRBJ1-1	-	-	CASSSNRAEAFF	TGTGCCAGCAGCTCGAACAGGGCTGAAGCTTTCTTT
TRBV7-9	TRBJ1-6	TRBD1	-	CASSLGGTGLDNSPLHF	TGTGCCAGCAGCTTAGGAGGGACAGGGCTAGATAATTCACCCCTCCACTTT
TRBV6-1	TRBJ1-1	-	-	CASSGDIRNTEAFF	TGTGCCAGCAGTGGTGACATCAGGAACACTGAAGCTTTCTTT
TRBV5-1	TRBJ2-2	-	-	CASSLGRGANTGELFF	TGCGCCAGCAGCTTGGGGCGCGGGGCGAACACCGGGGAGCTGTTTTTT
TRBV30	TRBJ1-1	-	few	CAWSPSGGAFF	TGTGCCTGGAGTCCTTCGGGGGGAGCTTTCTTT
TRBV5-1	TRBJ2-2	TRBD2	-	CASSPGLAGGLETGELFF	TGCGCCAGCAGCCCCGGACTAGCGGGGGGGCTCGAGACCGGGGAGCTGTTTTTT
TRBV7-6	TRBJ1-6	TRBD1	-	CASSTGQGGGRSPLHF	TGTGCCAGCAGTACCGGACAGGGCGGAGGAAGGTCACCCCTCCACTTT
TRBV6-1	TRBJ1-1	-	-	CASTYRGDTEAFF	TGTGCCAGCACCTATCGGGGGGATACTGAAGCTTTCTTT
TRBV19	TRBJ1-1	-	-	CASRTGSETEAFF	TGTGCCAGTAGGACGGGATCTGAGACTGAAGCTTTCTTT
TRBV7-2	TRBJ2-7	-	-	CASSLARSGSYEQYF	TGTGCCAGCAGCTTAGCGCGGAGCGGGTCCTACGAGCAGTACTTC
TRBV18	TRBJ2-1	TRBD2	-	CASSPQGLAGVRSYNEQFF	TGTGCCAGCTCACCACAGGGACTAGCGGGGGTCAGGTCCTACAATGAGCAGTTCTTC
TRBV18	TRBJ2-7	TRBD1	few	CASSSTGGSYEQYF	TGTGCCAGCTCGTCCACAGGGGGCTCCTACGAGCAGTACTTC
TRBV13	TRBJ2-7	-	-	CASSLGPGSSYEQYF	TGTGCCAGCAGCTTAGGCCCCGGGAGCTCCTACGAGCAGTACTTC
TRBV6-6	TRBJ1-5	TRBD1	-	CASTRGHQPQHF	TGTGCCAGCACCAGGGGGCATCAGCCCCAGCATTTT
TRBV23-1	TRBJ1-5	-	-	CASGWKLLGGNQPQHF	TGCGCCAGCGGCTGGAAACTATTAGGGGGCAATCAGCCCCAGCATTTT
TRBV6-4	TRBJ1-5	-	once	CASSDRGRTGGVMPQHF	TGTGCCAGCAGTGACCGTGGGAGAACGGGGGGGGTGATGCCCCAGCATTTT
TRBV2	TRBJ2-7	-	once	CASRSFLDVDRSQYF	TGTGCCAGCCGCTCTTTTCTAGATGTTGATCGGTCGCAGTACTTC
TRBV5-1	TRBJ2-5	-	-	CASSSQVEETQYF	TGCGCCAGCAGCTCCCAAGTAGAAGAGACCCAGTACTTC
TRBV5-1	TRBJ2-7	TRBD1	-	CASSLRTGAQTYEQYF	TGCGCCAGCAGCTTGCGAACAGGGGCCCAGACCTACGAGCAGTACTTC
TRBV27	TRBJ1-6	TRBD1	-	CASSPTGGGSPLHF	TGTGCCAGCAGTCCGACAGGGGGCGGATCACCCCTCCACTTT
TRBV5-1	TRBJ1-1	TRBD1	-	CASFTGTGGTEAFF	TGCGCCAGCTTCACCGGGACAGGGGGCACTGAAGCTTTCTTT
TRBV19	TRBJ1-2	TRBD1	-	CASSSGGYYGYTF	TGTGCCAGTAGTTCAGGGGGCTACTATGGCTACACCTTC
TRBV5-6	TRBJ1-5	-	-	CASSMSSSNQPQHF	TGTGCCAGCAGTATGAGTTCTAGCAATCAGCCCCAGCATTTT
TRBV5-4	TRBJ2-3	TRBD2	-	CASSFKRGTQLSTDTQYF	TGTGCCAGCAGCTTCAAGCGGGGGACACAACTCAGCACAGATACGCAGTATTTT
TRBV5-1	TRBJ2-6	TRBD2	-	CASSLGRGGVYSGANVLTF	TGCGCCAGCAGCCTGGGGCGGGGGGGGGTCTACTCTGGGGCCAACGTCCTGACTTTC
TRBV6-5	TRBJ2-2	-	-	CASSYMKGLNTGELFF	TGTGCCAGCAGTTACATGAAAGGACTGAACACCGGGGAGCTGTTTTTT
TRBV10-2	TRBJ2-5	TRBD2	-	CASSLAGGRETQYF	TGCGCCAGCAGTCTAGCGGGGGGGCGAGAGACCCAGTACTTC
TRBV6-6	TRBJ2-2	TRBD2	-	CASRPGRGNTGELFF	TGTGCCAGCAGACCCGGGAGGGGGAACACCGGGGAGCTGTTTTTT
TRBV19	TRBJ2-2	TRBD2	-	CASSITGGSSGELFF	TGTGCCAGTAGTATTACGGGGGGGAGCTCCGGGGAGCTGTTTTTT
TRBV9	TRBJ2-1	TRBD2	once	CASSGGLAGGYNEQFF	TGTGCCAGCAGCGGAGGACTAGCGGGGGGTTACAATGAGCAGTTCTTC
TRBV7-8	TRBJ2-7	TRBD1	-	CASSSTGGIYEQYF	TGTGCCAGCAGCTCGACAGGGGGTATCTACGAGCAGTACTTC